This paragraph reports one T cell receptor beta chain. This entry belongs to a study of cytomegalovirus exposure and HLA in healthy donors. Researchers ran the PCR with 60 Vbeta and 13 Jbeta primers. Measured with immunoSEQ multiplex PCR; TCRdb has only the in-frame clones, and not every one. The sample has over 150,000 clones; 80% are singletons. The CDR3 has 12 amino acids. V dropped 4 bases and J dropped 4 bases, with 6 bases sitting between them. Germline loops: CDR1 SGHDT, CDR2 YYEEEE. The TCR comes from a man aged 25 to 40 in good health and CMV-seropositive. Sequenced sample: PBMCs. The genes are TRBV5-6 and TRBJ1-5; unclear D gene. The CDR3 DNA reads as TGTGCCAGCAGCACCAGGAATCAGCCCCAGCATTTT. This translates into CASSTRNQPQHF.